One and the same sample provided the 9 T cell receptor beta chains below, sequenced in a study of blood T cell repertoires in COVID-19. Using immunoSEQ multiplex PCR, the repertoire was profiled, and TCRdb retains in-frame clones only, with some absent. Here the sample spans about 220,000 clones, about 80% being singletons. The specimen sequenced was peripheral blood. The receptors derive from a woman aged 25 to 45 who had recovered from COVID-19.

The chain couples TRBV4-2 to TRBJ2-3, with 8 positions matching TRBD2. CDR3 size: 17 residues. Germline trimming cut 3 bases from V and 5 bases from J; bases unmatched to any gene: 13. Germline CDR1 reads LGHNA; CDR2 reads YNFKEQ. CDR3 amino acids: CASSQGAAGAAGDTQYF. CDR3 bases: TGTGCCAGCAGCCAGGGTGCAGCGGGAGCCGCGGGAGATACGCAGTATTTT.

This chain connects TRBV6-7 to TRBJ2-7; TRBD1 is a possible D gene (6 bases). TRBV6-7 is an ORF for which the function is uncertain. V was pared by 6 bases and J by 5 bases, with 14 bases between. The CDR3 runs to 13 residues. The CDR3 DNA reads TGTGCCAGCAGATGGACAGTTCCCAACGAGCAGTACTTC. Residues: CASRWTVPNEQYF.

The chain couples TRBV9 to TRBJ2-7; 11 positions agree with TRBD2. There are 14 residues in the CDR3. In germline, CDR1 is SGDLS, CDR2 YYNGEE. The ends lost 3 bases at V and 6 bases at J; junction bases unmatched: 5. CDR3 bases: TGTGCCAGCAGCGCGGGACTAGCGGTTGGCGAGCAGTACTTC. Amino acid sequence: CASSAGLAVGEQYF.

V gene TRBV6-6 combines with J gene TRBJ2-2; D call uncertain. Germline values: CDR1 MNHNY, CDR2 SVGAGI (reference sequence). Trimming left V 5 bases short and J 0 bases short, with 10 bases between. The CDR3 covers 15 residues. CDR3 sequence reads: CASSPQAPNTGELFF. DNA for the CDR3: TGTGCCAGCAGTCCTCAGGCCCCGAACACCGGGGAGCTGTTTTTT.

V gene TRBV11-2 combines with J gene TRBJ2-1; D gene unclear. V was clipped by 6 bases and J by 2 bases, with 8 bases between them. CDR3 length: 13 amino acids. Germline V gene data show CDR1 as SGHAT and CDR2 as FQNNGV. The CDR3 bases are TGTGCCAGCAGAGGAGAAACCTACAATGAGCAGTTCTTC. The encoded protein is CASRGETYNEQFF. The whole variable domain, remainder taken from reference TRBV11-2 and TRBJ2-1, is EAGVAQSPRYKIIEKRQSVAFWCNPISGHATLYWYQQILGQGPKLLIQFQNNGVVDDSQLPKDRFSAERLKGVDSTLKIQPAKLEDSAVYLCASRGETYNEQFFGPGTRLTVL.

This chain uses TRBV27 with TRBJ2-1; 12 bases map to TRBD2. Germline assignment: CDR1 MNHEY and CDR2 SMNVEV (reference sequence). The CDR3 consists of 23 residues. V gave up 4 bases and J gave up 1 base; unmatched junction bases: 23. The CDR3 is CASSSLVHRLAGALLESYNEQFF. DNA for the CDR3: TGTGCCAGCAGTTCGTTGGTCCATCGACTAGCGGGAGCTTTACTGGAATCCTACAATGAGCAGTTCTTC.

The chain employs TRBV30 and TRBJ1-1, with D uncertain. The CDR3 totals 15 residues. In germline, CDR1 is GTSNPN, CDR2 SVGIG (reference sequence). The V end was cut by 0 bases, the J end by 5 bases, with 16 bases between. The CDR3 DNA reads as TGTGCCTGGAGTGTACTCGGACGGGAGAAGACTGAAGCTTTCTTT. Residues: CAWSVLGREKTEAFF.

The V call is TRBV7-9, the J call TRBJ1-1; TRBD1 might be the D (5 bases). The germline V gene has CDR1 SEHNR and CDR2 FQNEAQ (reference sequence). This CDR3 is built from 12 residues. Trimming removed 8 bases from V and 2 bases from J, with 9 bases in between. For the CDR3, the DNA is TGTGCCAGCGGAACAGGTAACACTGAAGCTTTCTTT. This gives the protein CASGTGNTEAFF.

This rearrangement joins TRBV5-4 to TRBJ2-7; tentatively, D is TRBD2 (5 bases). Trimming cost V 2 bases and J 0 bases, with 12 bases left between them. CDR1 and CDR2 from the germline V gene are SGHNT and YYREEE (reference sequence). The CDR3 length is 15 residues. The CDR3 DNA reads as TGTGCCAGCAGCTTTTTCCTAGGGAGCTCCTACGAGCAGTACTTC. It translates to CASSFFLGSSYEQYF.